A selection of T cell receptor beta chains follows, all from one sample in a study of CD8 T cell repertoires and HIV-1 epitope variants. The antigens of these receptors remain unknown. Here immunoSEQ multiplex PCR was the method, and the copy in TCRdb shows in-frame clones only, minus some. The data contain fewer than 7,000 clones, approximately 60% of them singletons. Sample: cultured CD8+ T cells derived from PBMCs. These receptors all stem from a male donor with HIV. The CDR3 runs from the conserved cysteine through the conserved F or W. D genes are given only for firm matches. Where a row states a size, it is once, few, many or the class of an expanded clone; other rows omit it.

V gene	clone size	J gene	D gene	CDR3 DNA	CDR3 protein
TRBV28	NA	TRBJ2-7	TRBD1	TGTGCCAGCAGTTTACATTCGGACAGGGCCAGCGAGCAGTACTTC	CASSLHSDRASEQYF
TRBV10-2	NA	TRBJ2-3	NA	TGCGCCAGCAGTGAGGCGGCAGGGCTCACAGATACGCAGTATTTT	CASSEAAGLTDTQYF
TRBV14	NA	TRBJ1-2	TRBD1	TGTGCCAGCAGCCGAGGACAGGCCTATGGCTACACCTTC	CASSRGQAYGYTF
TRBV6-5	few	TRBJ2-1	TRBD2	TGTGCCAGCAGTTACTCGCCTAGCGGGGGACGCAATGAGCAGTTCTTC	CASSYSPSGGRNEQFF
TRBV18	NA	TRBJ2-5	NA	TGTGCCAGCTCACCACCGCAGGCAGGACCGCTTTACCAAGAGACCCAGTACTTC	CASSPPQAGPLYQETQYF
TRBV6-5	few	TRBJ2-3	NA	TGTGCCAGCAGTTCCTTCAGAGATACGCAGTATTTT	CASSSFRDTQYF
TRBV14	NA	TRBJ2-3	NA	TGTGCCAGCAGCCAAGGGTTCGGGGGAGCCCTCACAGATACGCAGTATTTT	CASSQGFGGALTDTQYF
TRBV28	NA	TRBJ2-7	NA	TGTGCCAGCAGTCACTTGTACGAGCAGTACTTC	CASSHLYEQYF
TRBV6-4	NA	TRBJ2-3	TRBD1	TGTGCCAGCAGTGAAGAGGGGGCGGCAGATACGCAGTATTTT	CASSEEGAADTQYF
TRBV7-9	NA	TRBJ2-4	TRBD2	TGTGCCAGCAGCCCTCGGGATAGCGGGGGGCCCCGGCGTGACATTCAGTACTTC	CASSPRDSGGPRRDIQYF
TRBV28	NA	TRBJ2-2	NA	TGTGCCAGCGGGTTGTCTGCCGGGGAGCTGTTTTTT	CASGLSAGELFF
TRBV7-9	NA	TRBJ1-1	NA	TGTGCCAGTCAGGCGTGGGAGAGAGAGACTGAAGCTTTCTTT	CASQAWERETEAFF
TRBV11-2	few	TRBJ1-3	TRBD1	TGTGCCAGCAGGGAGGGGGCCTACTCTGGAAACACCATATATTTT	CASREGAYSGNTIYF
TRBV7-9	NA	TRBJ2-7	NA	TGTGCCAGCAGCTTAGGGGCGGCCGAGCAGTACTTC	CASSLGAAEQYF
TRBV19	NA	TRBJ1-1	NA	TGTGCCAGTAGCCACGGGACCGCGAACACTGAAGCTTTCTTT	CASSHGTANTEAFF
TRBV7-2	NA	TRBJ2-2	NA	TGTGCCAGCAGCTTTGGCAGAACAACCGGGGAGCTGTTTTTT	CASSFGRTTGELFF
TRBV27	NA	TRBJ2-7	NA	TGTGCCAGCAGTTTATCGATGGGGGAGTTAACCTACGAGCAGTACTTC	CASSLSMGELTYEQYF
TRBV19	NA	TRBJ2-1	NA	TGTGCCAGTAGTAAAAAGGGTTTAGGGAATGAGCAGTTCTTC	CASSKKGLGNEQFF
TRBV27	NA	TRBJ1-3	NA	TGTGCCAGCAGTTTATCCAGGAACTCTGGAAACACCATATATTTT	CASSLSRNSGNTIYF
TRBV2	NA	TRBJ2-5	NA	TGTGCCAGCAGGGGCTTCACAGGGAGGGAGACCCAGTACTTC	CASRGFTGRETQYF
TRBV28	NA	TRBJ1-1	TRBD1	TGTGCCAGCAGTCCGATAGGACAGGGGGACACTGAAGCTTTCTTT	CASSPIGQGDTEAFF
TRBV19	NA	TRBJ2-3	TRBD2	TGTGCCAGTAGTGCCACTAGCGGTAGCACAGATACGCAGTATTTT	CASSATSGSTDTQYF
TRBV9	NA	TRBJ1-6	NA	TGTGCCAGCAGCGAGCCGGGACTGAGTAATTCACCCCTCCACTTT	CASSEPGLSNSPLHF
TRBV5-5	once	TRBJ1-5	TRBD1	TGTGCCAGCAGCTTGGATACAGGGGGCGGCCAGCCCCAGCATTTT	CASSLDTGGGQPQHF
TRBV6-1	NA	TRBJ2-5	TRBD2	TGTGCCAGCAGTGAATATAGAACTAGCGGGGACGGGGCCCAGTACTTC	CASSEYRTSGDGAQYF